This TCR beta chain was identified in a study of shared clonotypes between healthy human individuals. For the study at large: Aged between 18 and 49, the donors were two women and three men.

Trimming removed 6 bases from V and 3 bases from J; junction bases left unmatched: 8. Germline lookup yields CDR1 MNHNY and CDR2 SVGAGI (reference sequence). This CDR3 has 15 residues. Study-level points and caveats: Compared with memory subsets, naive subsets generally had larger estimated richness. Among a handful of donors, approximately 4.6% of naive CD4 clonotypes were found in common. Clonotypes not shared had lower generation probabilities than those common to all four donors.

Clones were sequenced by immunoSEQ multiplex PCR, and TCRdb holds only the in-frame ones, with some missing. In the table there are about 2.3 million clones, just over 90% of which are singletons. Of note for this clone: Antigen unknown.

The gene calls are TRBV6-6 and TRBJ2-7, with 10 bases fitting TRBD2. The sequenced material came from naive CD4+ T cells from PBMCs. Subset meaning: CD45RA+ positively selected. The clonotype was recovered from a man between 18 and 29 years old in good health. Some clones in this sample may be carry-over from other donors' samples. CDR3 amino acids: CASSRGIAGGYEQYF. CDR3 DNA sequence: TGTGCCAGCAGCCGGGGGATAGCGGGAGGCTACGAGCAGTACTTC.